This TCR beta chain emerged from a study of blood T cell repertoires in COVID-19. Study details: COVID-19 samples collected from the United States, Italy and Spain covered acute and convalescent phases. Nucleic acid was either cDNA or gDNA, and it came from T cells, B-cell-depleted T cells, or PBMCs.

Germline V CDR1 and CDR2: MDHEN, SYDVKM. This CDR3 comprises 15 residues. Trimming took 3 bases from V and 4 from J; bases not matched to a gene: 6. Per the original data handling: Reference gene primer amplification gave nucleated cell count estimates. Only in-frame clones appear in the TCRdb table, and some are missing; sequencing was by immunoSEQ multiplex PCR. V, J and clone size are taken as reported in that table, and D and trimming were inferred from the DNA itself. Of fewer than 350,000 clones in the sample, 85% to 90% were seen once. Participant ages covered about 18 to 90 years across some 25 US areas.

The chain carries TRBV28 and TRBJ1-2; 9 bases agree with TRBD1. Sequencing input: PBMCs or T cells enriched from blood (not recorded which). The TCR comes from a woman aged 55-70 years in a cohort exposed to, infected with or recovered from COVID-19 (not recorded which). The CDR3 sequence is CASSFGDRASYGYTF. The CDR3, as DNA: TGTGCCAGCAGTTTTGGGGACAGGGCGTCCTATGGCTACACCTTC.